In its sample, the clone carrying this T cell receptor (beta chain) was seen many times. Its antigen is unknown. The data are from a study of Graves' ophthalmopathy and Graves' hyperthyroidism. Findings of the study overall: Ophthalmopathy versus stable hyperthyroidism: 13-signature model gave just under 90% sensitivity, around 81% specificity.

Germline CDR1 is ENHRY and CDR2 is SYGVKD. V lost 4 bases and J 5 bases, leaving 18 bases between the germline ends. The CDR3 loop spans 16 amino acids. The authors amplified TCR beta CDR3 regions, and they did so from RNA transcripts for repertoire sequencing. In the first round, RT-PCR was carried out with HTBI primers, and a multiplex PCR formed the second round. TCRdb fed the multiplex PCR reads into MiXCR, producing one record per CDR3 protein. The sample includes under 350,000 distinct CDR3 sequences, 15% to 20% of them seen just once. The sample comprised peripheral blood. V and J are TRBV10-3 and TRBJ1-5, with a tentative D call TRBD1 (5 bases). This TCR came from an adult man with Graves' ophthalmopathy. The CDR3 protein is CAISGEGRDFHQPQHF. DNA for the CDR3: TGTGCCATCAGTGGCGAGGGCAGGGATTTTCATCAGCCCCAGCATTTT.